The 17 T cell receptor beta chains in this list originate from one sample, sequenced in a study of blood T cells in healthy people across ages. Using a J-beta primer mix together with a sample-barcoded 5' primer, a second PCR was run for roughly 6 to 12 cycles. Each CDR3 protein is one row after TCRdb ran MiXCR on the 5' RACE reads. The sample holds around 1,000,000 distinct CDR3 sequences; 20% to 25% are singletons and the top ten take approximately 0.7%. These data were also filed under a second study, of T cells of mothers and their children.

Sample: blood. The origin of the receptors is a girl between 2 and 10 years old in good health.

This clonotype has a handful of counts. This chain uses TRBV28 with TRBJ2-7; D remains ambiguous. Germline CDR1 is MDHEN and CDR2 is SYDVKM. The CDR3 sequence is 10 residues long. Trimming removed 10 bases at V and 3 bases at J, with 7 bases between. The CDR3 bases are TGTGCCACCAGCGTCTACGAGCAGTACTTC. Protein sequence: CATSVYEQYF.

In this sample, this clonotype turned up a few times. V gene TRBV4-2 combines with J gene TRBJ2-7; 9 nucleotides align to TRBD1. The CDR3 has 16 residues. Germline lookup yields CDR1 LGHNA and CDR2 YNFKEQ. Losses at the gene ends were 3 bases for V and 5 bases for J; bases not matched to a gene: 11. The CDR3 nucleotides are TGTGCCAGCAGCCAGGATCCGGGACAGGGAAGGAACGAGCAGTACTTC. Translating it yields CASSQDPGQGRNEQYF.

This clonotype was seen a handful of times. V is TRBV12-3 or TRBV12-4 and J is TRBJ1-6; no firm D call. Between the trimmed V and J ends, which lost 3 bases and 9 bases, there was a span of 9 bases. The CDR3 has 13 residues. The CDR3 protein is CASSLQASSPLHF. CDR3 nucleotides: TGTGCCAGCAGTTTGCAAGCTAGTTCACCCCTCCACTTT.

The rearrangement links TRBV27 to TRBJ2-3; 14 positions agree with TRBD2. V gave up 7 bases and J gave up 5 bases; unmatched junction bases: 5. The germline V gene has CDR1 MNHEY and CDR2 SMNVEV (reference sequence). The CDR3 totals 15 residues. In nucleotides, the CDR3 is TGTGCCAGCAAGGGACTAGCGGGAGAGGAAGATACGCAGTATTTT. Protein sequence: CASKGLAGEEDTQYF.

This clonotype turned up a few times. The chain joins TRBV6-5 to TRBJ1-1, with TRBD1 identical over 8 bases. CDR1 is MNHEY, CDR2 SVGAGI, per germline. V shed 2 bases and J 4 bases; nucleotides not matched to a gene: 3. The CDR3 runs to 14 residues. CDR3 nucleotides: TGTGCCAGCAGTTACCGGACAGGGATCACTGAAGCTTTCTTT. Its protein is CASSYRTGITEAFF.

As DNA, the CDR3 is TGTGCCAGCAGCCAAGAATGGGGGAGTCGCGATGAGCAGTTCTTC. It codes for CASSQEWGSRDEQFF. The chain recombines TRBV3-1 with TRBJ2-5; D possibly matches TRBD1 or TRBD2 (5 bases each). The DNA end favors TRBJ2-1, so the J call may be wrong. The CDR3 covers 15 residues. Germline V CDR1 and CDR2: LGHDT, YNNKEL (reference sequence).

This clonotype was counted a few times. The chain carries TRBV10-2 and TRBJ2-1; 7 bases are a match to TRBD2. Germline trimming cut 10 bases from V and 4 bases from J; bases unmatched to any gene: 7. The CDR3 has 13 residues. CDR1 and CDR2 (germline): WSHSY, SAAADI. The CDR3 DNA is TGCGCCACCAAGGAGCGGGGATACAATGAGCAGTTCTTC. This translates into CATKERGYNEQFF.

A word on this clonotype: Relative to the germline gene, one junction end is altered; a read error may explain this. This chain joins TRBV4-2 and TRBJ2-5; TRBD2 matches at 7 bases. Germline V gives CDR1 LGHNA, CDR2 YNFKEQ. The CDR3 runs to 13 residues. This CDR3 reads CASGTGLEEPQYF. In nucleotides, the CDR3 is TGTGCCAGCGGAACCGGACTAGAAGAGCCCCAGTACTTC.

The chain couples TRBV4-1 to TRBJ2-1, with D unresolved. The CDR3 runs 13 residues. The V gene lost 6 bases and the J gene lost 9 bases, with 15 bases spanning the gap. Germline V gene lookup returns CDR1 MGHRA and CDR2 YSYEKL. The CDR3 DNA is TGCGCCAGCAGGGTAGGCGACACGAGTGAGCAGTTCTTC. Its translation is CASRVGDTSEQFF.

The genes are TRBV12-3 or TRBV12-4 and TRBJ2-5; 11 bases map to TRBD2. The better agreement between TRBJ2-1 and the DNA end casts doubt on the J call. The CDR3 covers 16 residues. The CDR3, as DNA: TGTGCCAGCAGTACGAATAGCGGGAGGGCCGGGAATGAGCAGTTCTTC. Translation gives CASSTNSGRAGNEQFF.

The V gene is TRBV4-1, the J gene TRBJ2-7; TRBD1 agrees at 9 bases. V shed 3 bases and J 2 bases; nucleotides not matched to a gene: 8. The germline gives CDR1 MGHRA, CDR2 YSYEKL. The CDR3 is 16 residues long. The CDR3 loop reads CASSHIPGQGPYEQYF. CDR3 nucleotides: TGCGCCAGCAGCCACATACCGGGACAGGGCCCCTACGAGCAGTACTTC.

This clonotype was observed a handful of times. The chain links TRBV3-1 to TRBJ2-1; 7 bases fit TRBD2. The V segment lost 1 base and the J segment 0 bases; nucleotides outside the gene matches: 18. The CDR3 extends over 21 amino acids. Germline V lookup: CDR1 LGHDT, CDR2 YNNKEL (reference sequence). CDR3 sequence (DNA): TGTGCCAGCAGCCAAGCGGGAAGGCGGGCTAGCGGTTCTAGCTCCTACAATGAGCAGTTCTTC. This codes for CASSQAGRRASGSSSYNEQFF.

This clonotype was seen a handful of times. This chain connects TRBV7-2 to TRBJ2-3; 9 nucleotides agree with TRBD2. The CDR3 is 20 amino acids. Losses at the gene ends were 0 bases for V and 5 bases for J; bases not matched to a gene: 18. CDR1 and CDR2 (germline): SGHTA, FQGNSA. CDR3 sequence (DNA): TGTGCCAGCAGCTTAGCCAGGACGGCGGGGGGGATAGAGGGATTAGATACGCAGTATTTT. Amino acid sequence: CASSLARTAGGIEGLDTQYF.

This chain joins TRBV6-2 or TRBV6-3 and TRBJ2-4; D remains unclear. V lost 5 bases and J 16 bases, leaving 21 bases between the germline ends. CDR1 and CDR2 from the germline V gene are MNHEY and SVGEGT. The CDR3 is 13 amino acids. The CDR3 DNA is TGTGCCAGCAGTAAACCAAGGGCCAGCAACTCATACTTC. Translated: CASSKPRASNSYF.

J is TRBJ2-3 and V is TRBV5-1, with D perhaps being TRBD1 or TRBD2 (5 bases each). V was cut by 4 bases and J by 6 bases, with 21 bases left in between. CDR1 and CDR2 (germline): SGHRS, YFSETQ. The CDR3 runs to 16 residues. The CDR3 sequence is CASSRGTTAEGDTQYF. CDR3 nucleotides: TGCGCCAGCAGCCGAGGGACGACCGCAGAGGGCGATACGCAGTATTTT. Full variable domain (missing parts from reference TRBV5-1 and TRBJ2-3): KAGVTQTPRYLIKTRGQQVTLSCSPISGHRSVSWYQQTPGQGLQFLFEYFSETQRNKGNFPGRFSGRQFSNSRSEMNVSTLELGDSALYLCASSRGTTAEGDTQYFGPGTRLTVL.

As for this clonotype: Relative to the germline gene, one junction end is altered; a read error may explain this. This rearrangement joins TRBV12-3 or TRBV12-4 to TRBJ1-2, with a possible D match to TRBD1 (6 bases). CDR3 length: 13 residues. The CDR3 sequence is CTSSSGKGGGYTF. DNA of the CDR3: TGTACCAGCAGTTCAGGGAAAGGGGGTGGCTACACCTTC.

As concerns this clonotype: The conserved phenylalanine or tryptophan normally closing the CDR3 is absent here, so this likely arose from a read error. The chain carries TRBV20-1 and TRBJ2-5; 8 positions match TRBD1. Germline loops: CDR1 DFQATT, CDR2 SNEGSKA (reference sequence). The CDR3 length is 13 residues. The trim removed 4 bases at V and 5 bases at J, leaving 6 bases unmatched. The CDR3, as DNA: TGCAGTGCTATACAGGGGGTGGGGGAGACCCAGTACCTC. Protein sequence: CSAIQGVGETQYL.